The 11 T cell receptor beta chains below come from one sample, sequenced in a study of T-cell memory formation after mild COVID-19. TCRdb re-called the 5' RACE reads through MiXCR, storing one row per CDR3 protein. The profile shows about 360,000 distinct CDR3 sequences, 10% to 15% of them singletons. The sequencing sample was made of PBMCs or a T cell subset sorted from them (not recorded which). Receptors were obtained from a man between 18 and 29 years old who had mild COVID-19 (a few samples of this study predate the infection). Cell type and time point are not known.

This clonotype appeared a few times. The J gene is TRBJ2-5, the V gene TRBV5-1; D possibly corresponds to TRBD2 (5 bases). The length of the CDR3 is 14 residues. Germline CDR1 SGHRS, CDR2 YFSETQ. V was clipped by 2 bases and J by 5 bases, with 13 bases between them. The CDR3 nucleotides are TGCGCCAGCAGCTTTTTAGGCGGGTCGGAGACCCAGTACTTC. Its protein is CASSFLGGSETQYF. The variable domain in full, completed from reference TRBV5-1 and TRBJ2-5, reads KAGVTQTPRYLIKTRGQQVTLSCSPISGHRSVSWYQQTPGQGLQFLFEYFSETQRNKGNFPGRFSGRQFSNSRSEMNVSTLELGDSALYLCASSFLGGSETQYFGPGTRLLVL.

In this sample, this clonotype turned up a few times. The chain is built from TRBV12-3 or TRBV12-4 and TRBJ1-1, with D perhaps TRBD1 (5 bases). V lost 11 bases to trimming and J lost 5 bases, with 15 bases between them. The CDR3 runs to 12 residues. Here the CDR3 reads CAAGLGGTEAFF. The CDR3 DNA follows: TGTGCCGCCGGTTTGGGGGGGACTGAAGCTTTCTTT.

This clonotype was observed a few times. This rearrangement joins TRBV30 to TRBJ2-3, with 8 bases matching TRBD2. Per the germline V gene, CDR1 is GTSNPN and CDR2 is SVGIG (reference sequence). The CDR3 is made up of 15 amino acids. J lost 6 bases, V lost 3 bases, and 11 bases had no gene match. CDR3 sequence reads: CAWRAGSGAGDTQYF. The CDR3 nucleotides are TGTGCCTGGAGGGCAGGTAGCGGGGCAGGGGATACGCAGTATTTT.

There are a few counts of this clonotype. CDR3 amino acids: CASSFAGQGHGSYGYTF. In DNA, the CDR3 is TGCGCCAGCAGCTTCGCCGGACAGGGGCATGGTAGCTATGGCTACACCTTC. The chain employs TRBV5-1 and TRBJ1-2; 9 nucleotides agree with TRBD1. Losses at the gene ends were 2 bases for V and 4 bases for J; bases not matched to a gene: 12. The V gene's germline CDR1 is SGHRS and CDR2 YFSETQ. The CDR3 consists of 17 residues.

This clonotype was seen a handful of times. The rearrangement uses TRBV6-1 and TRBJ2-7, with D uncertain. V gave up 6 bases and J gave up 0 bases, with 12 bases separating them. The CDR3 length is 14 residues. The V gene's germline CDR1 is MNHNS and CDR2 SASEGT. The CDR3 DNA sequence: TGTGCCAGCAGGGCAGGACGGCTCTCCTACGAGCAGTACGTC. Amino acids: CASRAGRLSYEQYV.

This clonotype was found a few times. CDR3 in DNA: TGCGCCAGCAGCCAAGATGGCGACACACCCCTCCACTTT. This sequence encodes CASSQDGDTPLHF. The gene calls are TRBV4-3 and TRBJ1-6, with unresolved D. This CDR3 has 13 residues. From germline, CDR1 is LGHNA and CDR2 YSLEER. V dropped 0 bases and J dropped 11 bases, with 8 bases sitting between them.

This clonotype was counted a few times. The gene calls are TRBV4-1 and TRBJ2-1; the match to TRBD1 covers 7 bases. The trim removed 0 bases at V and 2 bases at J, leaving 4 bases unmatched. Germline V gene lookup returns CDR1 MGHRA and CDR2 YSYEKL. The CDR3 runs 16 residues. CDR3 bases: TGCGCCAGCAGCCAAGACGACAGGGTACCCTACAATGAGCAGTTCTTC. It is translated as CASSQDDRVPYNEQFF.

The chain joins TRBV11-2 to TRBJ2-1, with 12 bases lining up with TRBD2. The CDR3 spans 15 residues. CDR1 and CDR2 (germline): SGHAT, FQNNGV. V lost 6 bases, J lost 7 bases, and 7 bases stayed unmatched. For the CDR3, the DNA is TGTGCCAGCAGTAAAAGGACTAGCGGGGAGAATGAGCAGTTCTTC. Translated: CASSKRTSGENEQFF. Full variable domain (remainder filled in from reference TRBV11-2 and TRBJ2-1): EAGVAQSPRYKIIEKRQSVAFWCNPISGHATLYWYQQILGQGPKLLIQFQNNGVVDDSQLPKDRFSAERLKGVDSTLKIQPAKLEDSAVYLCASSKRTSGENEQFFGPGTRLTVL.

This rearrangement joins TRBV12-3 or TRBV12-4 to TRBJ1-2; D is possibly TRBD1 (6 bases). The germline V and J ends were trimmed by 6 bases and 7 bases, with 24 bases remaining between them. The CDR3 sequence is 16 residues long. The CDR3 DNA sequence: TGTGCCAGCAGCCGTAGTAGGGGGACTATATTTAGTGGCTACACCTTC. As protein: CASSRSRGTIFSGYTF.

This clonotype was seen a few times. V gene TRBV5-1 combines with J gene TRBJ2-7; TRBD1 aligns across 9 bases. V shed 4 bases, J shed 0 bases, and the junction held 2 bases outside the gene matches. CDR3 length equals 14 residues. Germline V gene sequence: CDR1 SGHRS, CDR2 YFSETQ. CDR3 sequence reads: CASSRDRVSYEQYF. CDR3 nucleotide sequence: TGCGCCAGCAGCCGGGACAGGGTCTCCTACGAGCAGTACTTC.

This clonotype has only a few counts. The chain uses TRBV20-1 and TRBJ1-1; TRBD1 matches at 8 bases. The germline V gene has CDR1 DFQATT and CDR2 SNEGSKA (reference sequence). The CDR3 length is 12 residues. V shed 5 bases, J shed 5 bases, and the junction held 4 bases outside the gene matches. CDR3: CSAGTGGTEAFF. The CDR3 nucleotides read TGCAGTGCTGGAACAGGGGGTACTGAAGCTTTCTTT.